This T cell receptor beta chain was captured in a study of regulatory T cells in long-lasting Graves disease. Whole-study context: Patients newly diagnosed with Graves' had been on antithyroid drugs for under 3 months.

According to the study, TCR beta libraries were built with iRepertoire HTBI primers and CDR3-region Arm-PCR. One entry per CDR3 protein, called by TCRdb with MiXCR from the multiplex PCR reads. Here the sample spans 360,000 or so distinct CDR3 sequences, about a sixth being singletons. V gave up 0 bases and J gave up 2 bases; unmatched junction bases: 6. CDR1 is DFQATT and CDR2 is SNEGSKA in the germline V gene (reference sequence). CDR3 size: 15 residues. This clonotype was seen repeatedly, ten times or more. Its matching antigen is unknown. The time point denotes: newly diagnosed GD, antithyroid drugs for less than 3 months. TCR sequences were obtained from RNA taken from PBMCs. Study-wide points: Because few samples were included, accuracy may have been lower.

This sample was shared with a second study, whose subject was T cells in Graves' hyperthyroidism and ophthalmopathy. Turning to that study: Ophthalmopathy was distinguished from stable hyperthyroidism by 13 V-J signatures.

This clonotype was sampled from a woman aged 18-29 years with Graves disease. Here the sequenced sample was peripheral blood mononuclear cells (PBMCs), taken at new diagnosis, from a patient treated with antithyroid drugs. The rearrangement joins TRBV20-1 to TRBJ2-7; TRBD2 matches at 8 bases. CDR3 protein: CSARDKLADAYEQYF. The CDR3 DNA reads TGCAGTGCTAGAGATAAACTAGCGGATGCCTACGAGCAGTACTTC.